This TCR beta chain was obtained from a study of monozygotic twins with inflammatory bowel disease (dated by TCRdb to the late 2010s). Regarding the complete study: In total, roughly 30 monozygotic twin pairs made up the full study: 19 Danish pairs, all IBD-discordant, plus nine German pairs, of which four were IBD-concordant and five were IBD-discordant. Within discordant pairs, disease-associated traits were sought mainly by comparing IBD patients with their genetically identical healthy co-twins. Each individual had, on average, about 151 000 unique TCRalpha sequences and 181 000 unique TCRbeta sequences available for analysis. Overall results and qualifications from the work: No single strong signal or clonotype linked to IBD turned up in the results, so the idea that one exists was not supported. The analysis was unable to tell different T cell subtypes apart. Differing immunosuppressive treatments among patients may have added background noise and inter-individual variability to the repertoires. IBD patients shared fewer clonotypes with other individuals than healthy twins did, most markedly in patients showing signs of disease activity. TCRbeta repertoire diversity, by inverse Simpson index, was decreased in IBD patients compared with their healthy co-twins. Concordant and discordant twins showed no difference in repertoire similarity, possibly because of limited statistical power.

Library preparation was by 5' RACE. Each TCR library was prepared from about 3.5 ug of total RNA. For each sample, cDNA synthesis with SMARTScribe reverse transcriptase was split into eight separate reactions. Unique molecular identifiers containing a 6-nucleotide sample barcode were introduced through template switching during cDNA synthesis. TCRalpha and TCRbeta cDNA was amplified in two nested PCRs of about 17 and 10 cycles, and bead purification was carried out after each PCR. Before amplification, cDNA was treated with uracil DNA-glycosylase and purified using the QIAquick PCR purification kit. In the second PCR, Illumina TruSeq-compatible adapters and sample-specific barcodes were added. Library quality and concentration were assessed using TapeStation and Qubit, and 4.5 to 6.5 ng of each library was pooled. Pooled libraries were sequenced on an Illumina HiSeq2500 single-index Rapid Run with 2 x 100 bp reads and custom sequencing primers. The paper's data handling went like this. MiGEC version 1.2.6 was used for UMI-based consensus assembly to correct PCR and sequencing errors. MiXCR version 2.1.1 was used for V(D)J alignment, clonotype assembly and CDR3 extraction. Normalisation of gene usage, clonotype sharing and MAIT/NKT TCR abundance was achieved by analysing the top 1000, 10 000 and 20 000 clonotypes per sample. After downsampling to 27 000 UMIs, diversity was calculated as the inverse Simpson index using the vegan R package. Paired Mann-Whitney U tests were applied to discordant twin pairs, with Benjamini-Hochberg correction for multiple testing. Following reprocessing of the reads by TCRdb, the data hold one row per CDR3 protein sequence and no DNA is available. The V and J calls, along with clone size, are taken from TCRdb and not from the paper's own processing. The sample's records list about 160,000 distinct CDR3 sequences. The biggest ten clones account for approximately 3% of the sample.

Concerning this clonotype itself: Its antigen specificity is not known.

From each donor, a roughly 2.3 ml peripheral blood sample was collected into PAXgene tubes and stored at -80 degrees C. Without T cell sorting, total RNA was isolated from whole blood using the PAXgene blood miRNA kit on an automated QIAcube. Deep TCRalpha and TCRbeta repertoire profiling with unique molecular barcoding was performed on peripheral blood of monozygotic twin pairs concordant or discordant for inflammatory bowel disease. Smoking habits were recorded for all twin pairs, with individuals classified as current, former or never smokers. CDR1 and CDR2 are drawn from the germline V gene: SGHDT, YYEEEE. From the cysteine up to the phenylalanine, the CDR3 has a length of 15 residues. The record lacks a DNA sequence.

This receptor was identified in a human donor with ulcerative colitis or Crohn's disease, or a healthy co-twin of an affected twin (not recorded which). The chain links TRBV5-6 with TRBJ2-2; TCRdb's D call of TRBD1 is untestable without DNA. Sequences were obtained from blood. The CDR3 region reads CASSFGTGSTGELFF.